These 20 T cell receptor beta chains were all obtained from the same sample, sequenced in a study of blood T cell repertoires in COVID-19. Sequenced by immunoSEQ multiplex PCR; TCRdb stores in-frame clones only, minus some. The profile shows about 190,000 clones, 88% of them singletons. The sample taken for sequencing was peripheral blood. Receptors originate from a woman aged 40-49 years who had recovered from COVID-19.

This sequence joins TRBV28 and TRBJ1-2, with TRBD1 matching over 7 bases. Looked up from germline, CDR1 is MDHEN and CDR2 is SYDVKM. The CDR3 is 18 amino acids. The trim removed 5 bases at V and 4 bases at J, leaving 19 bases unmatched. CDR3 sequence (DNA): TGTGCCAGCAGTGCCGCCGACAGGGTCGGAGGCCTCGGCTATGGCTACACCTTC. This encodes CASSAADRVGGLGYGYTF.

The chain has TRBV19 and TRBJ2-1; 8 nucleotides line up with TRBD2. Per germline, CDR1 LNHDA and CDR2 SQIVND (reference sequence). The CDR3 sequence is 14 residues long. The ends lost 0 bases at V and 12 bases at J; junction bases unmatched: 7. The CDR3 sequence: CASSIDPSGSRQFF. The CDR3 DNA reads TGTGCCAGTAGTATAGACCCGAGCGGGAGTAGGCAGTTCTTC.

J is TRBJ2-2 and V is TRBV5-1, with TRBD1 identical over 7 bases. The trim removed 4 bases at V and 6 bases at J, leaving 6 bases unmatched. CDR1 SGHRS and CDR2 YFSETQ come from the germline V gene. CDR3 length: 14 amino acids. In DNA, the CDR3 is TGCGCCAGCAGCAACCGACAGGGAGCCGGGGAGCTGTTTTTT. This translates into CASSNRQGAGELFF.

The chain is built from TRBV7-9 and TRBJ2-7; no firm D call. The CDR3 length is 13 residues. CDR1 SEHNR and CDR2 FQNEAQ come from the germline V gene (reference sequence). V was trimmed by 5 bases and J by 6 bases, leaving 14 bases between them. CDR3 in DNA: TGTGCCAGCAGCCCTCTCGTACGGGTCGAGCAGTACTTC. This codes for CASSPLVRVEQYF.

The chain is built from TRBV19 and TRBJ2-2; 8 bases fit TRBD1. The CDR3 contains 18 residues. The germline gives CDR1 LNHDA, CDR2 SQIVND (reference sequence). Unmatched junction bases numbered 13, after V lost 6 bases and J lost 1 base. The CDR3 protein is CASSPDRVALENTGELFF. CDR3 DNA: TGTGCCAGTAGCCCGGACAGGGTCGCGCTTGAGAACACCGGGGAGCTGTTTTTT. Full variable domain (missing parts from reference TRBV19 and TRBJ2-2): DGGITQSPKYLFRKEGQNVTLSCEQNLNHDAMYWYRQDPGQGLRLIYYSQIVNDFQKGDIAEGYSVSREKKESFPLTVTSAQKNPTAFYLCASSPDRVALENTGELFFGEGSRLTVL.

The chain joins TRBV3-1 (or the pseudogene TRBV3-2) to TRBJ2-7; D perhaps matches TRBD1 (5 bases). V lost 4 bases and J lost 2, with 9 bases in between. The CDR3 length is 13 residues. Germline V gene lookup returns CDR1 LGHDT and CDR2 YNNKEL (reference sequence). Written as DNA, the CDR3 is TGTGCCAGCAGCCCCGACAGAGCCTACGAGCAGTACTTC. Translation: CASSPDRAYEQYF.

The chain combines TRBV10-3 with TRBJ1-1, with D unresolved. Germline CDR1 reads ENHRY; CDR2 reads SYGVKD. This CDR3 contains 13 residues. V lost 7 bases to trimming and J lost 1 base, with 10 bases between them. The CDR3 DNA reads as TGTGCCATCACGGAGGGCCCGAACACTGAAGCTTTCTTT. Translation: CAITEGPNTEAFF.

J is TRBJ1-2 and V is TRBV6-5, with 7 bases lining up with TRBD1. Germline V gene data show CDR1 as MNHEY and CDR2 as SVGAGI. Germline trimming cut 7 bases from V and 4 bases from J; bases unmatched to any gene: 9. This CDR3 contains 14 residues. CDR3 sequence: CASNQDRRTYGYTF. The DNA of the CDR3 is TGTGCCAGCAACCAGGACAGGCGGACCTATGGCTACACCTTC.

CDR3 amino acids: CASIQRQGSYEQYF. CDR3 coding DNA: TGTGCCAGCATCCAAAGACAGGGATCCTACGAGCAGTACTTC. The chain joins TRBV6-5 to TRBJ2-7; 7 bases fit TRBD1. V lost 7 bases and J lost 1; bases outside the gene matches: 7. The CDR3 is made up of 14 amino acids. CDR1 MNHEY and CDR2 SVGAGI come from the germline V gene.

The V and J genes are TRBV25-1 and TRBJ1-2; a weak D match, TRBD1 (6 bases). Trimming left V 4 bases short and J 4 bases short, with 13 bases between. This CDR3 is 14 amino acids long. The V gene's germline CDR1 is MGHDK and CDR2 SYGVNS. The CDR3 loop reads CASSVRGAPYGYTF. Here the CDR3 DNA reads TGTGCCAGCAGTGTTCGGGGGGCCCCCTATGGCTACACCTTC.

This clone has a single count. The CDR3: CASSGREQETQYF. DNA for the CDR3: TGTGCCAGCTCGGGGCGGGAGCAAGAGACCCAGTACTTC. This chain connects TRBV6-1 to TRBJ2-5; TRBD2 aligns across 7 bases. This CDR3 contains 13 residues. V shed 8 bases and J 2 bases; nucleotides not matched to a gene: 5. CDR1 is MNHNS, CDR2 SASEGT, per germline.

The rearrangement links TRBV6-5 to TRBJ1-1; 7 bases line up with TRBD1. V lost 7 bases, J lost 7 bases, and 6 bases stayed unmatched. The CDR3 consists of 12 residues. In germline, CDR1 is MNHEY, CDR2 SVGAGI. CDR3 region: CASIKTGDEAFF. As DNA, the CDR3 is TGTGCCAGCATAAAAACAGGGGATGAAGCTTTCTTT.

CDR3 coding DNA: TGTGCCAGCAAGTCGGGCGGGATGGGCTACGAGCAGTACTTC. Protein: CASKSGGMGYEQYF. The rearrangement links TRBV2 to TRBJ2-7; D is possibly TRBD2 (6 bases). Trimming removed 7 bases from V and 3 bases from J, with 16 bases in between. The CDR3 loop spans 14 amino acids. Germline CDR1 is SNHLY and CDR2 is FYNNEI.

The chain employs TRBV13 and TRBJ1-1; D uncertain. This CDR3 region has 13 residues. V was pared by 4 bases and J by 2 bases, with 8 bases between. Looked up from germline, CDR1 is PRHDT and CDR2 is FYEKMQ (reference sequence). In nucleotides, the CDR3 is TGTGCCAGCAGCTCTGAGAGAAACACTGAAGCTTTCTTT. Its protein is CASSSERNTEAFF.

This clone appeared a few times. This chain connects TRBV7-6 to TRBJ1-4, with D tentatively TRBD1 (6 bases). Germline V lookup: CDR1 SGHVS, CDR2 FNYEAQ. The CDR3 has 15 amino acids. Trimming shortened V by 4 bases and J by 7 bases, and 16 bases separated the two germline ends. The CDR3 DNA reads TGTGCCAGCAGCTCTACAGGGTTTGGGGGTGAAAAACTGTTTTTT. Protein sequence: CASSSTGFGGEKLFF.

The V and J genes are TRBV7-8 and TRBJ1-3; a weak D match, TRBD1 (6 bases). Trimming removed 1 base at V and 1 base at J, with 17 bases between. From germline, CDR1 is SGHVS and CDR2 FQNEAQ. The CDR3 runs 18 residues. In nucleotides, the CDR3 is TGTGCCAGCAGCTTAGACTTCACAGGGATGTTTTCTGGAAACACCATATATTTT. Amino acid sequence: CASSLDFTGMFSGNTIYF.

V and J are TRBV14 and TRBJ1-1; D is unresolved. Germline V gene data show CDR1 as SGHDN and CDR2 as FVKESK. Trimming left V 0 bases short and J 5 bases short, with 10 bases between. The CDR3 sequence is 14 residues long. As DNA, the CDR3 is TGTGCCAGCAGCCAAGATATGCGAGGGACTGAAGCTTTCTTT. Translating it yields CASSQDMRGTEAFF.

V gene TRBV7-2 combines with J gene TRBJ2-7, with D possibly TRBD2 on 5 matching bases. V lost 1 base and J lost 1, with 11 bases in between. In germline, CDR1 is SGHTA, CDR2 FQGNSA. The CDR3 has 15 amino acids. The CDR3 spells CASSLVAGESYEQYF. The CDR3 DNA reads as TGTGCCAGCAGCTTAGTTGCGGGCGAGTCCTACGAGCAGTACTTC.

The chain employs TRBV10-3 and TRBJ1-2; D possibly corresponds to TRBD1 (6 bases). CDR3 length: 10 residues. Germline V gene data show CDR1 as ENHRY and CDR2 as SYGVKD. The V gene lost 10 bases and the J gene lost 6 bases, with 9 bases spanning the gap. The CDR3 DNA reads as TGTGCCACCGGACAGAATGGCTACACCTTC. Protein: CATGQNGYTF.

This rearrangement joins TRBV5-1 to TRBJ2-7, with TRBD1 matching 7 bases. CDR1 is SGHRS and CDR2 is YFSETQ in the germline V gene. CDR3 size: 13 residues. The V segment lost 6 bases and the J segment 2 bases; nucleotides outside the gene matches: 5. CDR3 in DNA: TGCGCCAGCAAAGGGGACAGTACCTACGAGCAGTACTTC. Its translation is CASKGDSTYEQYF.